The 24 T cell receptor beta chains below all came from one sample that was sequenced in a study of T cell responses to AZD1222 COVID-19 vaccine. Measured with immunoSEQ multiplex PCR; TCRdb has only the in-frame clones, and not every one. There are around 130,000 clones in the sample; about 85% occur only once, and about 3% lies in the top ten. Sequenced material: peripheral blood, taken 28 days after the second AZD1222 dose. The receptors derive from an adult who received the AZD1222 COVID-19 vaccine.

The chain combines TRBV19 with TRBJ1-5, with D possibly TRBD1 on 6 matching bases. V dropped 3 bases and J dropped 12 bases, with 15 bases sitting between them. Germline V CDR1 and CDR2: LNHDA, SQIVND (reference sequence). This CDR3 is built from 13 residues. Here the CDR3 reads CASSIQGRGFQHF. The CDR3 DNA follows: TGTGCCAGTAGTATCCAGGGGCGCGGGTTCCAGCATTTT.

The J gene is TRBJ1-2, the V gene TRBV6-5; no reliable D call. V lost 7 bases and J lost 6, with 12 bases in between. The CDR3 is 12 residues long. Looked up from germline, CDR1 is MNHEY and CDR2 is SVGAGI. The CDR3 nucleotides are TGTGCCAGCAACCAAAGGGAAAATGGCTACACCTTC. Amino acid sequence: CASNQRENGYTF.

This chain joins TRBV19 and TRBJ1-5; no reliable D call. This CDR3 region has 16 residues. CDR1 is LNHDA, CDR2 SQIVND, per germline (reference sequence). Between the trimmed V and J ends, which lost 1 base and 1 base, there was a span of 11 bases. In DNA form, the CDR3 reads TGTGCCAGTAGTATAGTCGGGTCTTCCAGCAATCAGCCCCAGCATTTT. Translated: CASSIVGSSSNQPQHF.

This clone showed up just once. The V call is TRBV5-8, the J call TRBJ1-2, with D tentatively TRBD1 (5 bases). Trimming took off 2 bases at V and 6 bases at J, with 11 bases between the two ends. Germline CDR1 is SGHTS and CDR2 is YDEGEE. CDR3 length: 13 amino acids. CDR3 nucleotide sequence: TGTGCCAGCAGCTTTCTCGGGGCAAATGGCTACACCTTC. Protein sequence: CASSFLGANGYTF. Supplemented by reference TRBV5-8 and TRBJ1-2, the full variable domain reads EAGVTQSPTHLIKTRGQQATLRCSPISGHTSVYWYQQALGLGLQFLLWYDEGEERNRGNFPPRFSGRQFPNYSSELNVNALELEDSALYLCASSFLGANGYTFGSGTRLTVV.

The CDR3 region is CASSQVGRTDTQYF. The CDR3 nucleotides are TGTGCCAGCAGCCAAGTTGGGAGGACAGATACGCAGTATTTT. The V call is TRBV3-1 (or the pseudogene TRBV3-2), the J call TRBJ2-3, with a tentative D call TRBD2 (6 bases). There are 14 residues in the CDR3. In germline, CDR1 is LGHDT, CDR2 YNNKEL (reference sequence). Trimming took off 1 base at V and 3 bases at J, with 8 bases between the two ends.

CDR3 sequence reads: CASSPSTVQETQYF. CDR3 bases: TGTGCCAGCAGCCCGTCGACAGTCCAAGAGACCCAGTACTTC. The chain is built from TRBV3-1 (or the pseudogene TRBV3-2) and TRBJ2-5, with TRBD1 as a possible D gene (5 bases). From germline, CDR1 is LGHDT and CDR2 YNNKEL (reference sequence). This CDR3 has 14 residues. V lost 4 bases and J 1 base, leaving 10 bases between the germline ends.

This clone was detected only once. The chain recombines TRBV28 with TRBJ2-7; no reliable D call. V lost 1 base and J lost 4, with 14 bases in between. Per germline, CDR1 MDHEN and CDR2 SYDVKM. The CDR3 runs 15 residues. CDR3 residues: CASSLFVELEYEQYF. For the CDR3, the DNA is TGTGCCAGCAGTTTATTCGTAGAGTTAGAATACGAGCAGTACTTC.

The chain links TRBV12-3 or TRBV12-4 to TRBJ2-7; perhaps TRBD1 as D (7 bases). V lost 5 bases and J 5 bases, leaving 13 bases between the germline ends. The CDR3 length is 13 residues. The CDR3 DNA follows: TGTGCCAGCAGTCTCCCAGGGGGGAACGAGCAGTACTTC. It yields the protein CASSLPGGNEQYF.

This chain uses TRBV6-5 with TRBJ2-7; D unresolved. Trimming cost V 7 bases and J 0 bases, with 13 bases left between them. The CDR3 has 14 amino acids. CDR1 and CDR2 (germline): MNHEY, SVGAGI. This chain's CDR3 is CASTQSDGSYEQYF. DNA of the CDR3: TGTGCCAGCACCCAATCGGACGGCTCCTACGAGCAGTACTTC.

In its sample, this clone was seen a few times. The rearrangement links TRBV18 to TRBJ2-7; D is uncertain. V was pared by 3 bases and J by 3 bases, with 12 bases between. The CDR3 spans 14 residues. The germline V gene has CDR1 KGHSH and CDR2 LQKENI. CDR3 coding DNA: TGTGCCAGCTCACCGACACCATTCAGCTACGAGCAGTACTTC. Protein sequence: CASSPTPFSYEQYF.

The chain combines TRBV11-1 with TRBJ2-1; TRBD1 might be the D (6 bases). Germline V lookup: CDR1 SGHAT, CDR2 FQDESV (reference sequence). V was clipped by 4 bases and J by 9 bases, with 7 bases between them. The CDR3 sequence is 11 residues long. The chain's CDR3 is CASSYRVEQFF. The CDR3, as DNA: TGTGCCAGCAGCTACAGGGTTGAGCAGTTCTTC.

This clone was observed a single time. The chain joins TRBV7-9 to TRBJ2-7; the match to TRBD1 covers 7 bases. The CDR3 runs 15 residues. V was clipped by 3 bases and J by 5 bases; unmatched bases: 10. Germline V lookup: CDR1 SEHNR, CDR2 FQNEAQ (reference sequence). As DNA, the CDR3 is TGTGCCAGCAGCTTCCTGACAGGGAATTCCCACGAGCAGTACTTC. Amino acids: CASSFLTGNSHEQYF.

This clone was detected a few times. The chain combines TRBV2 with TRBJ1-1; 7 bases fit TRBD1. This CDR3 is built from 14 residues. Unmatched junction bases numbered 5, after V lost 2 bases and J lost 5 bases. Looked up from germline, CDR1 is SNHLY and CDR2 is FYNNEI. The CDR3 DNA is TGTGCCAGCAGTGAACAGGACAGGCTGACTGAAGCTTTCTTT. Protein sequence: CASSEQDRLTEAFF.

This rearrangement joins TRBV6-5 to TRBJ1-6, with 7 bases fitting TRBD1. The V gene's germline CDR1 is MNHEY and CDR2 SVGAGI. V shed 5 bases, J shed 7 bases, and the junction held 5 bases outside the gene matches. The CDR3 runs to 14 residues. The CDR3 sequence: CASSRQGSNSPLHF. CDR3 in DNA: TGTGCCAGCAGTCGACAGGGATCCAATTCACCCCTCCACTTT.

The genes are TRBV6-5 and TRBJ1-5; unclear D gene. The CDR3 consists of 13 residues. Germline V gene lookup returns CDR1 MNHEY and CDR2 SVGAGI. Trimming took off 6 bases at V and 3 bases at J, with 9 bases between the two ends. The chain's CDR3 is CASRISDNQPQHF. The CDR3 DNA reads TGTGCCAGCAGGATAAGTGACAATCAGCCCCAGCATTTT.

This chain links TRBV2 with TRBJ1-1, with D possibly being TRBD1 (6 bases). Germline lookup yields CDR1 SNHLY and CDR2 FYNNEI. The length of the CDR3 is 13 residues. The germline V and J ends were trimmed by 5 bases and 5 bases, with 12 bases remaining between them. CDR3 loop: CASSTGYWTEAFF. The CDR3 DNA reads TGTGCCAGCAGTACAGGGTATTGGACTGAAGCTTTCTTT.

The gene calls are TRBV11-2 and TRBJ1-4, with no clear D. Germline assignment: CDR1 SGHAT and CDR2 FQNNGV. V lost 5 bases and J lost 0, with 10 bases in between. CDR3 size: 15 residues. The CDR3 DNA reads as TGTGCCAGCAGCCCACGGATGGCAACTAATGAAAAACTGTTTTTT. Protein sequence: CASSPRMATNEKLFF.

This chain connects TRBV9 to TRBJ1-3; no firm D call. CDR3 length: 13 residues. Germline-derived CDR1 and CDR2 are SGDLS and YYNGEE. Trimming took 0 bases from V and 4 from J, leaving 5 bases between them. The CDR3 protein is CASSVDRGNTIYF. CDR3 nucleotide sequence: TGTGCCAGCAGCGTAGATAGGGGAAACACCATATATTTT.

This chain links TRBV7-9 with TRBJ1-1; possible D gene TRBD1, 5 bases. The CDR3 spans 14 residues. The germline V gene has CDR1 SEHNR and CDR2 FQNEAQ (reference sequence). V shed 5 bases and J shed 0 bases, with 10 bases lying between them. CDR3 amino acids: CASSPGGMNTEAFF. Here the CDR3 DNA reads TGTGCCAGCAGCCCCGGGGGAATGAACACTGAAGCTTTCTTT.

V is TRBV7-6 and J is TRBJ1-1; D uncertain. Germline values: CDR1 SGHVS, CDR2 FNYEAQ. The CDR3 is 16 residues long. V lost 0 bases and J lost 0, with 11 bases in between. CDR3 nucleotide sequence: TGTGCCAGCAGCTTAGCAGAATCCTACATGAACACTGAAGCTTTCTTT. Its translation is CASSLAESYMNTEAFF.

This clone came up once. The V gene is TRBV6-5, the J gene TRBJ1-4, with D perhaps matching TRBD1 (6 bases). The CDR3 runs to 15 residues. Trimming shortened V by 4 bases and J by 8 bases, and 17 bases separated the two germline ends. Looked up from germline, CDR1 is MNHEY and CDR2 is SVGAGI. The CDR3 loop reads CASSLGLGGAEKLFF. The CDR3 DNA sequence: TGTGCCAGCAGTTTAGGGCTTGGGGGGGCGGAAAAACTGTTTTTT.

Here the CDR3 DNA reads TGTGCCAGCAGAACGGGGCAGGGCAATCAGCCCCAGCATTTT. Amino acids: CASRTGQGNQPQHF. V and J are TRBV6-5 and TRBJ1-5; TRBD1 is a possible D gene (5 bases). The V end lost 6 bases, the J end lost 2 bases, and 11 bases lay between the germline ends. The CDR3 is 14 residues long. Germline V CDR1 and CDR2: MNHEY, SVGAGI.

The J gene is TRBJ1-1, the V gene TRBV3-1 (or the pseudogene TRBV3-2); D call uncertain. There are 15 residues in the CDR3. Germline V gives CDR1 LGHDT, CDR2 YNNKEL (reference sequence). Trimming removed 3 bases at V and 1 base at J, with 12 bases between. The CDR3 loop is CASSQASVWNTEAFF. CDR3 DNA sequence: TGTGCCAGCAGCCAGGCCTCGGTCTGGAACACTGAAGCTTTCTTT.

J is TRBJ2-7 and V is TRBV2; D not resolved. Trimming stripped 6 bases from V and 4 bases from J, with 16 bases between. Germline V gives CDR1 SNHLY, CDR2 FYNNEI. CDR3 length: 14 amino acids. Here the CDR3 reads CASRLTVSSYEQYF. In DNA form, the CDR3 reads TGTGCCAGCAGGCTCACAGTTAGCTCATACGAGCAGTACTTC.